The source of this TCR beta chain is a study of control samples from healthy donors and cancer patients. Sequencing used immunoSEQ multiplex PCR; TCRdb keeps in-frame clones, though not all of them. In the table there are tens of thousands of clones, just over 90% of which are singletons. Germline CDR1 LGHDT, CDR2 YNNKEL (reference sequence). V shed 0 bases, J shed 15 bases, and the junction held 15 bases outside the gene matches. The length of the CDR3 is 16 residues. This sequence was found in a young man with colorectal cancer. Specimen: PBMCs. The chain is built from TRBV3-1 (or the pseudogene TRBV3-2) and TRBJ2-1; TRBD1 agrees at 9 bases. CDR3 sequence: CASSQEVGQGLNVGFF. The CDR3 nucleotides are TGTGCCAGCAGCCAAGAGGTGGGACAGGGCCTAAACGTGGGGTTCTTC.